The following is a T cell receptor beta chain sequence with its context. The target antigen is unknown. This sample stems from a study of graft-versus-host responses after intestinal transplantation. Study in general: Multivisceral, liver-intestinal, or isolated intestinal grafts were transplanted into recipients. The study gave all recipients anti-thymocyte globulin induction, then tacrolimus and steroids for 2 to 3 years. Overall study results and limits: Graft-donor T cell macrochimerism in patients accompanied high graft-versus-host to host-versus-graft clonal ratios in allografts.

Sequencing was performed with immunoSEQ multiplex PCR; in TCRdb, only in-frame clones are kept and a portion is missing. In the table there are 75,000 to 100,000 clones, roughly four fifths of which are singletons. The source of this sequence is a human donor who received an intestinal transplant. The sequences come from unstimulated CD8+ T cells sorted from spleen or lymph node cells, collected before intestinal transplant.

The CDR3: CASSSAYEQYF. CDR3 nucleotide sequence: TGTGCCAGCTCTTCGGCCTACGAGCAGTACTTC. The rearrangement uses TRBV25-1 and TRBJ2-7; unclear D gene. The CDR3 has 11 amino acids. From germline, CDR1 is MGHDK and CDR2 SYGVNS. Trimming pared 8 bases from V and 2 bases from J, leaving 7 bases between.